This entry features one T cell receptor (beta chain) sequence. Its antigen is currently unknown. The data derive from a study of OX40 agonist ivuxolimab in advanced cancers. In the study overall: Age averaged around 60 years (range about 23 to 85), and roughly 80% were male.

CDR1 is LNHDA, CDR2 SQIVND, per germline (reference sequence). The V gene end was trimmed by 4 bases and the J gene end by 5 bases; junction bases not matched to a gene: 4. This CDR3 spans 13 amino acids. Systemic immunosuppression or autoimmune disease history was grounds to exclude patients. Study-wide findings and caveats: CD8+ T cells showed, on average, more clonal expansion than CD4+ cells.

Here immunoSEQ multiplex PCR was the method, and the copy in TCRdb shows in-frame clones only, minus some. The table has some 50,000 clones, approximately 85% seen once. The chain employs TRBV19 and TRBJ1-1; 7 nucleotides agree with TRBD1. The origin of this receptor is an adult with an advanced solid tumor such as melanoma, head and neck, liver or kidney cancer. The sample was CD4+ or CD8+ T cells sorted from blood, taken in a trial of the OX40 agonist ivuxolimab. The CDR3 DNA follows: TGTGCCAGTAGTAGCAGGGGGTTTACTGAAGCTTTCTTT. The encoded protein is CASSSRGFTEAFF.